What follows describes a single T cell receptor (beta chain). The data originate from a study of PD-L1 blockade in urothelial cancer. About the research overall: It was in about 2014 that patients started atezolizumab at 1,200 mg intravenously every 3 weeks. Once treatment had started, blood was analyzed at 3 weeks (second dose) and again at 6 weeks.

Time point specified: pretreatment peripheral blood. Data came from immunoSEQ multiplex PCR; TCRdb stores just in-frame clones and leaves some out. The sample holds around 92,000 clones, 89% seen once. CDR3 length: 15 residues. Germline assignment: CDR1 SGDLS and CDR2 YYNGEE. V was clipped by 0 bases and J by 7 bases; unmatched bases: 4. The chain uses TRBV9 and TRBJ2-1, with 10 bases that match TRBD2. This TCR was recovered from a woman older than 75 with urothelial cancer. The sample in question was PBMCs, obtained around atezolizumab (anti-PD-L1) treatment. CDR3: CASSVEGLAANEQFF. DNA of the CDR3: TGTGCCAGCAGCGTAGAAGGACTAGCGGCGAATGAGCAGTTCTTC.